This T cell receptor beta chain was obtained from a study of human T cells and chemical hapten exposure. Whole-study results and caveats: No alteration of TCRs above 1 in 1000 frequency was seen with DPC sensitization.

Specified time point: patch test 1, 2 weeks after DPC sensitization. Sample treatment: therapeutic diphenylcyclopropenone sensitization with weekly scalp DPC. Prior to application of each patch test, blood was drawn. This clonotype was counted ten times or more. Its target is not known. The library tagged each cDNA molecule with unique molecular identifiers. Using its own MiXCR run on the RACE reads, TCRdb lists one record per CDR3 protein. In the table there are approximately 80,000 distinct CDR3 sequences, approximately 8% of which are singletons. CDR3 length: 15 residues. Trimming removed 6 bases at V and 2 bases at J, with 14 bases between. Germline CDR1 and CDR2: SNHLY and FYNNEI.

This TCR came from a woman younger than 45 with alopecia areata. Some clones in this sample may be carry-over from other donors' samples. This material consisted of whole blood, taken in connection with sensitization to the hapten diphenylcyclopropenone (DPC). The chain couples TRBV2 to TRBJ1-3; D may be TRBD1 (6 bases). The CDR3 region is CASRAGVFTGNTIYF. For the CDR3, the DNA is TGTGCCAGCAGAGCAGGGGTTTTTACTGGAAACACCATATATTTT.